The source of this T cell receptor (beta chain) is a study of T cell responses to AZD1222 COVID-19 vaccine. Points from the study as a whole: A reported finding is that nearly half of spike-specific TCRs target unmutated variant regions. It was only a handful of AZD1222 recipients who were seropositive at baseline.

Some clones are missing from TCRdb's copy, which holds only in-frame ones; the method was immunoSEQ multiplex PCR. The table lists roughly 70,000 clones, more than 65% of them singletons. This CDR3 comprises 15 residues. V was pared by 3 bases and J by 7 bases, with 9 bases of the junction left unmatched. The germline gives CDR1 SGHRS, CDR2 YFSETQ. This clone came up many times. Its antigen remains unknown. The rearrangement joins TRBV5-1 to TRBJ1-4; 7 nucleotides line up with TRBD1. Specimen: peripheral blood, collected on day 0 of MenACWY control vaccination. The TCR originated in an adult in good health. The CDR3 loop is CASSSLGGPSEKLFF. The CDR3 nucleotides are TGCGCCAGCAGCTCCCTAGGGGGCCCAAGTGAAAAACTGTTTTTT.